The text below deals with one T cell receptor beta chain. The table lists this clonotype with many counts. No cognate antigen has been identified for it. No qualities accompany the bases; no much larger clone lies one base away. For sequencing, an Illumina MiSeq was employed. For TCRbeta CDR3 amplification, the template was genomic DNA taken from the sorted T cell subsets. Multiplex PCR with 30 forward and 13 reverse primers amplified the TCRbeta CDR3 region. AMPure XP beads were used to purify the PCR products, after which a second roughly 23-cycle PCR added indices and adaptors. Before sequencing, the QIAquick Gel Extraction Kit was used to gel-purify the libraries. Per the original workflow: FLASH was used to merge paired-end reads, and IgBLAST was used to align the merged reads to IMGT V, D and J germline references. Reads with less than 70% alignment identity to germline references were removed, leaving 9.5 million to 13 million reads across the study. Following IMGT definitions, CDR3 boundaries, reading frame and productivity were assigned. Highly-expanded clones were defined as clones at or above 1% of reads, and diversity was measured by normalized Shannon entropy. Unpaired two-tailed t-tests were used to test group differences in Shannon entropy. TCRdb passed the public sequencing reads through fastp at Q25 and MiXCR, retaining productive beta sequences. Rows with a matching CDR3 protein are joined into one entry that keeps the most common DNA and genes. The V and J calls reflect TCRdb's pipeline rather than the authors' work. The sample table shows about 290,000 distinct CDR3 sequences, and roughly 50% are seen once. Approximately 14% of the sample comes from the top ten.

The data stem from a study of type 1 and type 2 diabetes patients listed by TCRdb under 2016. With regard to the full study: Recruited in China, the cohort was made up of 8 or 9 type 1 diabetes patients, a few type 2 diabetes patients and about 6 nondiabetic controls. Type 2 diabetes patients were included as a disease comparison group for the type 1 diabetes patients. The study profiled TCRbeta repertoires by high-throughput sequencing to compare type 1 diabetes, type 2 diabetes and nondiabetic individuals. V gene usage was similar between approximately 20-cycle and approximately 25-cycle amplification, suggesting similar primer efficiencies and random PCR bias. Altogether, 15 million to 20 million paired-end reads were produced across the whole study. Across the study, CD4+ and CD8+ T cells were positively selected from PBMCs using CD4 or CD8 MicroBeads on MACS columns. Paired-end sequencing of TCRbeta libraries was performed on Illumina HiSeq 2000 or MiSeq instruments.

The CDR3 holds 12 amino acids from the cysteine to the phenylalanine. Of the read, only the CDR3 DNA is kept; its 36 bases are in frame from base 1. V is shortened by 6 bases, J by 1 base, and the region joining them spans 7 bases. Looking up the germline V gene yields CDR1 MDHEN and CDR2 SYDVKM. Every diabetic patient fulfilled standard classification criteria for type 1 or type 2 diabetes, and glucose and C-peptide were measured using WHO-recommended methods. Donors were excluded if they had other autoimmune diseases or infections within the previous four weeks. An approximately 10-milliliter sample of peripheral blood was drawn from every participant. PBMCs were isolated with LymphoPrep density separation. What the study reported, not specific to this receptor: Highly correlated V and J gene usage patterns were observed for type 2 diabetes and control samples, with an average of roughly 0.97 between samples. Type 2 diabetes patients had few highly-expanded CD4+ clones (median one), and those clones made up a median roughly 4% of reads. The study groups were not matched for age and gender, which could possibly have biased interpretation. Because only a limited number of T2D and control samples were sequenced, some T1D-only HECs might also appear in more T2D or control samples. High diversity was shown by type 2 diabetes repertoires, and the diversity was significantly greater than that of type 1 diabetes repertoires in both CD4+ and CD8+ T cells.

The rearranged chain carries TRBV28 and TRBJ2-7, with no reliable assignment of the D segment. This TCR was recovered from a man between 18 and 29 years old with type 2 diabetes. Sequenced: peripheral blood mononuclear cells (PBMCs). Here is the DNA: TGTGCCAGCAGCTTAGGTTCCTACGAGCAGTACTTC. Its protein product is CASSLGSYEQYF.